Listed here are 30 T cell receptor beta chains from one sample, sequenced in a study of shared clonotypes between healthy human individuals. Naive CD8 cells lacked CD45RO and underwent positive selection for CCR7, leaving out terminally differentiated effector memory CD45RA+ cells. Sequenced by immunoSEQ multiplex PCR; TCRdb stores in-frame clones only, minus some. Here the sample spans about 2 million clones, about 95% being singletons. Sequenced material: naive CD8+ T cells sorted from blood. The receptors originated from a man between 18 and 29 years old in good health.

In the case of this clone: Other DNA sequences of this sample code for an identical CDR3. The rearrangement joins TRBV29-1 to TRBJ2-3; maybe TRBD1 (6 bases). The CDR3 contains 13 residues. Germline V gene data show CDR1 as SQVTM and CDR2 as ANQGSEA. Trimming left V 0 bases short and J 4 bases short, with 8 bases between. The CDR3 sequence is CSVEDRGPDTQYF. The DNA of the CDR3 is TGCAGCGTTGAAGACAGGGGCCCAGATACGCAGTATTTT.

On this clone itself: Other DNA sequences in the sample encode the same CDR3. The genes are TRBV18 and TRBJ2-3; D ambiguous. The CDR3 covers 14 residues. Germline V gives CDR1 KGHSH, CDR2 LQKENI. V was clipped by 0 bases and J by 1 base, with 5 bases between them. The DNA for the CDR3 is TGTGCCAGCTCACCACCTGGGGGCACAGATACGCAGTATTTT. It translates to CASSPPGGTDTQYF.

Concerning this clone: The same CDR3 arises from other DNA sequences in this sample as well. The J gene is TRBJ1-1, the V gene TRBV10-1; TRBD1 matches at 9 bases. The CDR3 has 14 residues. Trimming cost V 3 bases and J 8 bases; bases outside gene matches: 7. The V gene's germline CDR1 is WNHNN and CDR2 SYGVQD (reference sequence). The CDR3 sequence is CASSETGGAGEAFF. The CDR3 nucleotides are TGCGCCAGCAGTGAAACAGGGGGCGCAGGGGAAGCTTTCTTT.

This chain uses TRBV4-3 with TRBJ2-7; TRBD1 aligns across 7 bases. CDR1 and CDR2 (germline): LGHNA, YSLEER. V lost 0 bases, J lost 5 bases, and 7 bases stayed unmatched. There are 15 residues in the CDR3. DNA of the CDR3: TGCGCCAGCAGCCAAGATCAGGACAGGATCCACGAGCAGTACTTC. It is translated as CASSQDQDRIHEQYF.

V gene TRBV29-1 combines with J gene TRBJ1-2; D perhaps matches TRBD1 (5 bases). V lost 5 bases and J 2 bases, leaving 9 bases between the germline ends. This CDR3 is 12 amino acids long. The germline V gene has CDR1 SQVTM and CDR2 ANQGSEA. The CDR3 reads CSVRGGNYGYTF. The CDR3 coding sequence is TGCAGCGTTCGGGGGGGGAACTATGGCTACACCTTC.

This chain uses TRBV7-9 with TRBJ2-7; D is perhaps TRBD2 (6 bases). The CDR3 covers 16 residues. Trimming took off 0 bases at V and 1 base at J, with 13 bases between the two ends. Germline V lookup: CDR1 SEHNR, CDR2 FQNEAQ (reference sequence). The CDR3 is CASSLARGLESYEQYF. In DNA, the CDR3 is TGTGCCAGCAGCTTAGCCCGGGGGTTGGAGTCCTACGAGCAGTACTTC.

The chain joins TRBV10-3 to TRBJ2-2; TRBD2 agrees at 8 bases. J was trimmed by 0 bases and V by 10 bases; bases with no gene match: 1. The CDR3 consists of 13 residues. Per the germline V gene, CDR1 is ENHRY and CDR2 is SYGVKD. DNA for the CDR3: TGTGCCACGGGGGGGACGAACACCGGGGAGCTGTTTTTT. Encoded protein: CATGGTNTGELFF.

Here the CDR3 DNA reads TGTGCCAGCAGCTTATCAGGGGGCCCAGGGGAGCAGTACTTC. Translating it yields CASSLSGGPGEQYF. The V and J genes are TRBV7-9 and TRBJ2-7, with 8 bases matching TRBD1. The CDR3 is 14 residues long. Per germline, CDR1 SEHNR and CDR2 FQNEAQ (reference sequence). The V and J ends lost 2 bases and 7 bases, in that order; junction bases with no gene match: 7.

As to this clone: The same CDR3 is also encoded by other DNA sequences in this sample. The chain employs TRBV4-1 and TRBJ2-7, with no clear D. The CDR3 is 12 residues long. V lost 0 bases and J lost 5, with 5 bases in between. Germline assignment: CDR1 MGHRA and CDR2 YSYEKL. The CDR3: CASSQDGHEQYF. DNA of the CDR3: TGCGCCAGCAGCCAAGATGGCCACGAGCAGTACTTC.

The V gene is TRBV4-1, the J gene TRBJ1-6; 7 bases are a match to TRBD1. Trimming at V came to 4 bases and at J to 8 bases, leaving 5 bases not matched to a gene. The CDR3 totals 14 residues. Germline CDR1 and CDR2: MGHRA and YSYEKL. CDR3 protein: CASSPGQADSPLHF. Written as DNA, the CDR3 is TGCGCCAGCAGCCCTGGACAGGCGGATTCACCCCTCCACTTT.

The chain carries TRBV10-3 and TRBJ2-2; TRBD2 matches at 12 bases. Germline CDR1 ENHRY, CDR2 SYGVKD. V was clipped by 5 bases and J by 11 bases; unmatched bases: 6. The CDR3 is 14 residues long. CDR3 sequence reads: CAISSSGRVGELFF. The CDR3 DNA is TGTGCCATCAGTTCTAGCGGGAGGGTCGGAGAGCTGTTTTTT.

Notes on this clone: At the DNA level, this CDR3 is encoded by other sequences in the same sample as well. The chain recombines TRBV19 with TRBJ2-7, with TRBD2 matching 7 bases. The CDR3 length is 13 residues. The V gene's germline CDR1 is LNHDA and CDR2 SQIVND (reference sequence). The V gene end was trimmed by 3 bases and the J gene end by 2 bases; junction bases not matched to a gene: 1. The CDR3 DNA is TGTGCCAGTAGTATGGCGGGAGCCTACGAGCAGTACTTC. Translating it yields CASSMAGAYEQYF.

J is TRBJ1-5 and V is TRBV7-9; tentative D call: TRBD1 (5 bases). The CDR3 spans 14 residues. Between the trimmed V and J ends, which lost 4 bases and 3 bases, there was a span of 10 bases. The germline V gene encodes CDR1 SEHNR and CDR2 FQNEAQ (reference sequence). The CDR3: CASSSQVANQPQHF. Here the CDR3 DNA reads TGTGCCAGCAGCTCACAGGTCGCCAATCAGCCCCAGCATTTT.

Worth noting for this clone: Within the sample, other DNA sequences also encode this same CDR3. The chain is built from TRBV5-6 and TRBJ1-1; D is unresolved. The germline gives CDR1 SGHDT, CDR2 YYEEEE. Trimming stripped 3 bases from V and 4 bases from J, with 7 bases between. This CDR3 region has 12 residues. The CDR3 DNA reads TGTGCCAGCAGCTCGGAGGGCACTGAAGCTTTCTTT. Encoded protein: CASSSEGTEAFF.

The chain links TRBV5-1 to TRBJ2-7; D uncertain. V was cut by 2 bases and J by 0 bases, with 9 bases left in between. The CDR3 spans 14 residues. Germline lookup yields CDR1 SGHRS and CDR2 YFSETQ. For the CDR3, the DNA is TGCGCCAGCAGCTTTCGGGCCAGCTCCTACGAGCAGTACTTC. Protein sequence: CASSFRASSYEQYF.

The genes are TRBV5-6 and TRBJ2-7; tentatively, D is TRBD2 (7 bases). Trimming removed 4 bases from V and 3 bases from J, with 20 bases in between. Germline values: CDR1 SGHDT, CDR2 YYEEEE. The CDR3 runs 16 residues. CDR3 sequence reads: CASSPWGGQGNYEQYF. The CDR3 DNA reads TGTGCCAGCAGCCCCTGGGGGGGCCAGGGTAACTACGAGCAGTACTTC.

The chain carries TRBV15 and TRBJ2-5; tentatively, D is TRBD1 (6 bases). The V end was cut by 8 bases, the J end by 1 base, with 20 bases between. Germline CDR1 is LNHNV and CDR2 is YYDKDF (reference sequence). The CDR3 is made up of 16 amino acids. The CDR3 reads CATQPGQPILQETQYF. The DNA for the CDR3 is TGTGCCACCCAGCCGGGACAACCCATACTCCAAGAGACCCAGTACTTC.

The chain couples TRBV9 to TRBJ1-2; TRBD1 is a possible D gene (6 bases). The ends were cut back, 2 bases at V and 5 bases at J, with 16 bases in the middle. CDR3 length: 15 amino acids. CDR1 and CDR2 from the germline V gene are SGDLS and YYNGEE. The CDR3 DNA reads TGTGCCAGCAGCGTGAGGGGGGGCGCAGGGTATGGCTACACCTTC. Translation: CASSVRGGAGYGYTF.

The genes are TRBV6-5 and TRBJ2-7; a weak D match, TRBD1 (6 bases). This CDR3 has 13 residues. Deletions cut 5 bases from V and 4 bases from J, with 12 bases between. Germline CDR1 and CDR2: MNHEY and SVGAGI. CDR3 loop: CASSTEQGYEQYF. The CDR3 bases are TGTGCCAGCAGTACTGAACAGGGTTACGAGCAGTACTTC.

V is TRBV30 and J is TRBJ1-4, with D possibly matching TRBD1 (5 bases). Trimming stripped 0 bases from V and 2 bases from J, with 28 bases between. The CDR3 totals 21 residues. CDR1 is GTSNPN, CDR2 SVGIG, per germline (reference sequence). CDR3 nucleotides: TGTGCCTGGAGTGTGACCCTCCTCGGCCCGATGGGACGTACTACTAATGAAAAACTGTTTTTT. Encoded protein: CAWSVTLLGPMGRTTNEKLFF.

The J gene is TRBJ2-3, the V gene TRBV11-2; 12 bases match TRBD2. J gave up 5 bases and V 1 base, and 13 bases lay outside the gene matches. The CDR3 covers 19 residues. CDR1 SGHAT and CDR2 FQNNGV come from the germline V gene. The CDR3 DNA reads TGTGCCAGCAGCTTAGCCTCAAGGACTAGCGGGATTAGGGAAGATACGCAGTATTTT. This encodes CASSLASRTSGIREDTQYF.

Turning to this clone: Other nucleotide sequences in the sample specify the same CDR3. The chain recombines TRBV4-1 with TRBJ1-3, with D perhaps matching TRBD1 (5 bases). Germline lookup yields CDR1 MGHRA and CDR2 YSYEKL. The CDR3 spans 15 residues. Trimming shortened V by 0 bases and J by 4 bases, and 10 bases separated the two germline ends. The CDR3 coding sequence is TGCGCCAGCAGCCAAGATAAGGGGTACGGAAACACCATATATTTT. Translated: CASSQDKGYGNTIYF.

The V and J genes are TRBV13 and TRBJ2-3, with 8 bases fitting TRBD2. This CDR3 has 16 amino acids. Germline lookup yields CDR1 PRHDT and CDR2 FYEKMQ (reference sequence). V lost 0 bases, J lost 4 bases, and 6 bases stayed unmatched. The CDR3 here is CASSLGANGRADTQYF. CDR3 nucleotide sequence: TGTGCCAGCAGCTTAGGGGCTAACGGGAGGGCAGATACGCAGTATTTT.

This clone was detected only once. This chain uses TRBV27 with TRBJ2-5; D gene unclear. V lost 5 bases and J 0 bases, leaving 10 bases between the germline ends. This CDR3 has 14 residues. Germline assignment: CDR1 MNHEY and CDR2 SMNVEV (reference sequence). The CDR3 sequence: CASSPLSDQETQYF. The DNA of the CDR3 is TGTGCCAGCAGTCCCCTCTCCGACCAAGAGACCCAGTACTTC.

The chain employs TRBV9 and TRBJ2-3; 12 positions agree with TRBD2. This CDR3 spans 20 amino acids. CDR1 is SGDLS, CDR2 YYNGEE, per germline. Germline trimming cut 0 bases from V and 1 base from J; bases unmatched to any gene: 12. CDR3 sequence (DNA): TGTGCCAGCAGCGTAGGGGCTATCGGACTAGCGGGGCCACGCACAGATACGCAGTATTTT. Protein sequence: CASSVGAIGLAGPRTDTQYF.

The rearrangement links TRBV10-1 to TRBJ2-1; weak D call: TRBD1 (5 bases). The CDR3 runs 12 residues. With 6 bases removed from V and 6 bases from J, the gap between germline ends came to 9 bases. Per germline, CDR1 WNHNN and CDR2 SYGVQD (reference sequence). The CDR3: CASSPGSNEQFF. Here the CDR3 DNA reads TGCGCCAGCAGCCCAGGGTCCAATGAGCAGTTCTTC.

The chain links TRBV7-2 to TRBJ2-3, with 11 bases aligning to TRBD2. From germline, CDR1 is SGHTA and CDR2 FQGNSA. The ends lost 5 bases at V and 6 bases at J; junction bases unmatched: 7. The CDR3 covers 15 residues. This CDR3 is CASSLLAGGEDTQYF. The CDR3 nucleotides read TGTGCCAGCAGCCTTTTAGCGGGAGGGGAGGATACGCAGTATTTT.

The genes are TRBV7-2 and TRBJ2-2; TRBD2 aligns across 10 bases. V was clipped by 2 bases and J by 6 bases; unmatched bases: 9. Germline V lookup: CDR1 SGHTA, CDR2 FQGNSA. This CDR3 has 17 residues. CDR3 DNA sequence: TGTGCCAGCAGCTTATGGGGGCTAGCGGGGGAGTCCGGGGAGCTGTTTTTT. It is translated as CASSLWGLAGESGELFF.

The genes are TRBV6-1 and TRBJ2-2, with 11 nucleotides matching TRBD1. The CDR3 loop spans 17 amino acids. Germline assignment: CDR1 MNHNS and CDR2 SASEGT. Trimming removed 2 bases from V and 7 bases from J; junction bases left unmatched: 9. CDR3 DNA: TGTGCCAGCAGTGAAAGAGTGGGACAGGGGGTCGGCGGGGAGCTGTTTTTT. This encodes CASSERVGQGVGGELFF.

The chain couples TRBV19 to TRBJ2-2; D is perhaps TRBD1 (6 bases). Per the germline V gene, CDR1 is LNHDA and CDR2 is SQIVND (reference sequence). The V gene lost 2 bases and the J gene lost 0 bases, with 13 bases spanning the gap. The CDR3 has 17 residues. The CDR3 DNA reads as TGTGCCAGTAGTATACTTAGACAGGACGCGAACACCGGGGAGCTGTTTTTT. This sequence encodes CASSILRQDANTGELFF.